This T cell receptor beta chain was recorded in a study of blood T cell repertoires in COVID-19. Study as a whole: The analysed material was cDNA or gDNA that came from T cells, B-cell-depleted T cells, or PBMCs.

With regard to this clone: Other DNA sequences in this sample translate to the same CDR3.

How the authors handled the data: Amplification from reference gene primers served as the basis for estimated nucleated cell counts. Method: immunoSEQ multiplex PCR; TCRdb's copy keeps in-frame clones and lacks some. The V and J calls and clone size are taken from that table; D and trimming were inferred from the DNA. The sample contains approximately 360,000 clones, around 90% of which appear only once. This CDR3 has 13 residues. V was cut by 0 bases and J by 4 bases, with 6 bases left in between. Per germline, CDR1 MGHRA and CDR2 YSYEKL. The TCR originated in a man in his forties with acute or convalescent COVID-19. This chain connects TRBV4-1 to TRBJ1-2; D gene uncertain. Source material: peripheral blood. CDR3 residues: CASSQDGSYGYTF. As DNA, the CDR3 is TGCGCCAGCAGCCAAGACGGGAGCTATGGCTACACCTTC.